Presented here are 10 T cell receptor beta chains from one specimen sequenced in a study of blood T cell repertoires in COVID-19. Here immunoSEQ multiplex PCR was the method, and the copy in TCRdb shows in-frame clones only, minus some. The sample contains about 250,000 clones, about four fifths of which appear only once. What was sequenced was peripheral blood. These receptor sequences come from a man older than 75 with acute or convalescent COVID-19.

The V and J genes are TRBV7-2 and TRBJ2-2; 8 bases fit TRBD1. The CDR3 sequence is 16 residues long. V was pared by 5 bases and J by 2 bases, with 7 bases of the junction left unmatched. Germline-derived CDR1 and CDR2 are SGHTA and FQGNSA. CDR3: CASSVRQGSNTGELFF. CDR3 DNA sequence: TGTGCCAGCAGCGTCAGACAGGGGTCAAACACCGGGGAGCTGTTTTTT. Together with reference TRBV7-2 and TRBJ2-2, the CDR3 gives the full variable domain: GAGVSQSPSNKVTEKGKDVELRCDPISGHTALYWYRQSLGQGLEFLIYFQGNSAPDKSGLPSDRFSAERTGGSVSTLTIQRTQQEDSAVYLCASSVRQGSNTGELFFGEGSRLTVL.

In this sample, this clone turned up once. The chain uses TRBV5-4 and TRBJ2-3, with TRBD2 identical over 8 bases. The CDR3 is made up of 14 amino acids. With V trimmed by 9 bases and J by 2 bases, 8 bases remained unmatched. The germline CDR1 and CDR2 sequences are SGHNT and YYREEE (reference sequence). CDR3 nucleotides: TGTGCCACCGCAGGCGGGGGGTTCACAGATACGCAGTATTTT. Translating gives CATAGGGFTDTQYF.

The chain joins TRBV7-3 to TRBJ1-5; D perhaps matches TRBD1 (5 bases). Between the trimmed V and J ends, which lost 0 bases and 6 bases, there was a span of 6 bases. Germline V gene lookup returns CDR1 SGHTA and CDR2 FQGTGA. There are 13 residues in the CDR3. The CDR3 region is CASSLTRGQPQHF. Written as DNA, the CDR3 is TGTGCCAGCAGCTTAACAAGGGGTCAGCCCCAGCATTTT.

The gene calls are TRBV28 and TRBJ1-1; no reliable D call. V was shortened by 8 bases and J by 2 bases, with 9 bases between the two germline ends. The CDR3 has 12 amino acids. Germline V CDR1 and CDR2: MDHEN, SYDVKM. This CDR3 reads CASYKFNTEAFF. The DNA for the CDR3 is TGTGCCAGCTACAAGTTTAACACTGAAGCTTTCTTT.

DNA for the CDR3: TGCGCCAGCAGCTTGGCCAAGCTAAACAGGGGGCTGGGGAACACTGAAGCTTTCTTT. Its protein is CASSLAKLNRGLGNTEAFF. The chain is built from TRBV5-1 and TRBJ1-1, with 9 bases fitting TRBD1. The junction had 13 bases not matched to a gene; V was cut back by 0 bases and J by 1 base. This CDR3 has 19 residues. Germline V CDR1 and CDR2: SGHRS, YFSETQ.

This CDR3 is CASSESQGARHGYTF. The CDR3 DNA reads TGTGCCAGCAGTGAAAGTCAGGGGGCGCGTCATGGCTACACCTTC. The genes are TRBV2 and TRBJ1-2; 8 positions match TRBD1. From germline, CDR1 is SNHLY and CDR2 FYNNEI. V dropped 2 bases and J dropped 6; count of bases not matched to a gene: 8. This CDR3 spans 15 amino acids.

This clone was recorded a few times. This chain uses TRBV3-1 (or the pseudogene TRBV3-2) with TRBJ1-1, with D tentatively TRBD1 (6 bases). Germline lookup yields CDR1 LGHDT and CDR2 YNNKEL (reference sequence). V was clipped by 0 bases and J by 1 base, with 9 bases between them. The CDR3 is 15 amino acids. The CDR3: CASSQELQGNTEAFF. DNA for the CDR3: TGTGCCAGCAGCCAAGAATTACAGGGGAACACTGAAGCTTTCTTT.

This chain connects TRBV10-1 to TRBJ1-2; D not resolved. V was trimmed by 3 bases and J by 3 bases, leaving 5 bases between them. This CDR3 has 12 residues. Germline CDR1 is WNHNN and CDR2 is SYGVQD (reference sequence). CDR3 coding DNA: TGCGCCAGCAGTGACGGAGACTATGGCTACACCTTC. Amino acids: CASSDGDYGYTF.

CDR3 nucleotide sequence: TGTGCTAGTGGTCCCGGTGGAGGGCGCTTATATTTT. Translation gives CASGPGGGRLYF. The rearrangement links TRBV12-5 to TRBJ1-3; D not resolved. The CDR3 has 12 residues. From germline, CDR1 is LGHNT and CDR2 FRNRAP. V lost 5 bases and J lost 14, with 16 bases in between.

This chain connects TRBV7-9 to TRBJ1-1; D may be TRBD1 (5 bases). The germline V and J ends were trimmed by 5 bases and 2 bases, with 12 bases remaining between them. Germline lookup yields CDR1 SEHNR and CDR2 FQNEAQ (reference sequence). This CDR3 has 14 amino acids. The CDR3 region has the DNA TGTGCCAGCAGCCCGCGGGGGTTTAACACTGAAGCTTTCTTT. This codes for CASSPRGFNTEAFF.